This passage covers 24 T cell receptor beta chains from one sample sequenced in a study of T-cell memory formation after mild COVID-19. One entry per CDR3 protein results from TCRdb running MiXCR on the 5' RACE reads. This table has 200,000 to 250,000 distinct CDR3 sequences, 9.5% to 10% appearing once. Material: PBMCs or a T cell subset sorted from them (not recorded which). These receptor sequences come from a man aged 18-30 years who had mild COVID-19 (a few samples of this study predate the infection). Cell type and time point are not known.

This clonotype showed up just a few times. This chain links TRBV25-1 with TRBJ1-1; D remains ambiguous. Trimming took 6 bases from V and 4 from J, leaving 12 bases between them. The CDR3 consists of 13 residues. CDR1 and CDR2 (germline): MGHDK, SYGVNS. The CDR3 nucleotides read TGTGCCAGCAGCGAAGAGGTGGTCACTGAAGCTTTCTTT. Its translation: CASSEEVVTEAFF.

There are a few counts of this clonotype. The chain combines TRBV7-2 with TRBJ2-6; D call uncertain. V lost 4 bases and J 0 bases, leaving 7 bases between the germline ends. The CDR3 is 15 amino acids. In germline, CDR1 is SGHTA, CDR2 FQGNSA. This CDR3 is CASSSDHSGANVLTF. The DNA for the CDR3 is TGTGCCAGCAGCTCAGACCACTCTGGGGCCAACGTCCTGACTTTC.

This rearrangement joins TRBV28 to TRBJ2-5; no definite D call. Germline CDR1 is MDHEN and CDR2 is SYDVKM. The ends were cut back, 3 bases at V and 4 bases at J, with 15 bases in the middle. The CDR3 extends over 15 amino acids. The CDR3 region has the DNA TGTGCCAGCAGTTTGAGATACCCCAGAGGAGAGACCCAGTACTTC. Encoded protein: CASSLRYPRGETQYF.

This chain uses TRBV5-1 with TRBJ2-3, with 8 bases identical to TRBD1. The CDR3 is made up of 18 amino acids. The J segment lost 2 bases and the V segment lost 0 bases, leaving 11 bases of the junction unmatched. Germline CDR1 SGHRS, CDR2 YFSETQ. CDR3 sequence reads: CASSLGTGGRYFTDTQYF. The CDR3 coding sequence is TGCGCCAGCAGCTTGGGTACAGGGGGACGTTATTTCACAGATACGCAGTATTTT. Full variable domain (outside the CDR3, taken from reference TRBV5-1 and TRBJ2-3): KAGVTQTPRYLIKTRGQQVTLSCSPISGHRSVSWYQQTPGQGLQFLFEYFSETQRNKGNFPGRFSGRQFSNSRSEMNVSTLELGDSALYLCASSLGTGGRYFTDTQYFGPGTRLTVL.

In this sample, this clonotype turned up a few times. The rearrangement joins TRBV7-6 to TRBJ2-5, with TRBD1 as a possible D gene (5 bases). In germline, CDR1 is SGHVS, CDR2 FNYEAQ. V gave up 5 bases and J gave up 5 bases, with 9 bases separating them. The CDR3 runs 12 residues. CDR3 residues: CASSQGPETQYF. DNA for the CDR3: TGTGCCAGCAGCCAGGGCCCGGAGACCCAGTACTTC. Based on the CDR3 plus reference TRBV7-6 and TRBJ2-5, the full variable domain is GAGVSQSPRYKVTKRGQDVALRCDPISGHVSLYWYRQALGQGPEFLTYFNYEAQQDKSGLPNDRFSAERPEGSISTLTIQRTEQRDSAMYRCASSQGPETQYFGPGTRLLVL.

This clonotype appeared many times. The chain couples TRBV29-1 to TRBJ2-3, with a tentative D call TRBD2 (5 bases). Per germline, CDR1 SQVTM and CDR2 ANQGSEA. The CDR3 totals 14 residues. V lost 3 bases to trimming and J lost 0 bases, with 10 bases between them. The CDR3 bases are TGCAGCGTTGATCGGGGAAGGAGCACAGATACGCAGTATTTT. Its protein product is CSVDRGRSTDTQYF.

This clonotype was picked up a small number of times. V and J are TRBV20-1 and TRBJ1-2; D may be TRBD1 (6 bases). Per the germline V gene, CDR1 is DFQATT and CDR2 is SNEGSKA (reference sequence). V shed 5 bases and J shed 5 bases, with 15 bases lying between them. The CDR3 length is 13 residues. CDR3 sequence (DNA): TGCAGTGCTCGCTGGACAGTTGGGTATGGCTACACCTTC. This sequence encodes CSARWTVGYGYTF.

The table lists this clonotype with many counts. The V gene is TRBV20-1, the J gene TRBJ2-3; D may be TRBD1 (6 bases). The CDR3 extends over 13 amino acids. The ends were cut back, 5 bases at V and 5 bases at J, with 14 bases in the middle. Germline-derived CDR1 and CDR2 are DFQATT and SNEGSKA (reference sequence). The CDR3 DNA reads as TGCAGTGCTTGGCAGGGGCGCGAAGATACGCAGTATTTT. Its protein is CSAWQGREDTQYF.

V is TRBV7-2 and J is TRBJ1-2; no reliable D call. V lost 5 bases to trimming and J lost 6 bases, with 10 bases between them. The germline gives CDR1 SGHTA, CDR2 FQGNSA. The CDR3 is made up of 12 amino acids. The CDR3, as DNA: TGTGCCAGCAGCCGGTGGAAAAATGGCTACACCTTC. It specifies CASSRWKNGYTF.

This clonotype was recorded at least ten times. One junction end disagrees with the germline gene, perhaps due to a read error. The rearrangement joins TRBV18 to TRBJ1-5, with no clear D. Per the germline V gene, CDR1 is KGHSH and CDR2 is LQKENI. The CDR3 consists of 13 residues. The CDR3 nucleotides are TGTGCCAGCTCCCCACATAGGAATCAGCCCCAGCATTTT. Protein: CASSPHRNQPQHF.

The chain combines TRBV11-3 with TRBJ2-7; the match to TRBD2 covers 13 bases. This CDR3 comprises 13 residues. CDR1 and CDR2 (germline): SGHNT, YENEEA. After removal of 4 bases from V and 10 bases from J, the junction contained 4 bases not matched to a gene. The CDR3 bases are TGTGCCAGCAGCTCGGGACTAGCGGGGAAACAGTACTTC. It translates to CASSSGLAGKQYF.

This clonotype was recorded many times. The rearrangement uses TRBV7-2 and TRBJ2-7; 7 bases line up with TRBD1. Trimming removed 6 bases from V and 0 bases from J; junction bases left unmatched: 11. The CDR3 extends over 16 amino acids. In germline, CDR1 is SGHTA, CDR2 FQGNSA. The CDR3 DNA reads TGTGCCAGCAGTATCACCGGGACAGTCCTCTCCTACGAGCAGTACTTC. This gives the protein CASSITGTVLSYEQYF.

The chain has TRBV4-1 and TRBJ1-4; TRBD1 aligns across 12 bases. This CDR3 contains 16 residues. V lost 3 bases, J lost 11 bases, and 10 bases stayed unmatched. Germline-derived CDR1 and CDR2 are MGHRA and YSYEKL. The CDR3 DNA reads as TGCGCCAGCAGCCACCAACCGGGACAGGGGGCAGGGAAACTGTTTTTT. Amino acids: CASSHQPGQGAGKLFF.

The table lists this clonotype with many counts. This sequence joins TRBV5-1 and TRBJ1-5; D remains ambiguous. The CDR3 runs 14 residues. Germline CDR1 reads SGHRS; CDR2 reads YFSETQ. V dropped 4 bases and J dropped 4 bases, with 12 bases sitting between them. The CDR3 is CASSTAPGNQPQHF. CDR3 DNA: TGCGCCAGCAGCACAGCCCCGGGGAATCAGCCCCAGCATTTT.

V gene TRBV11-1 combines with J gene TRBJ2-5; D is uncertain. There are 14 residues in the CDR3. V lost 5 bases and J lost 3, with 13 bases in between. Germline V CDR1 and CDR2: SGHAT, FQDESV (reference sequence). CDR3 sequence (DNA): TGTGCCAGCAGCACGGTAGGGATGGAAGAGACCCAGTACTTC. Protein sequence: CASSTVGMEETQYF.

In this sample, this clonotype turned up many times. One end of the junction does not line up with germline, which may come from a read error. The chain links TRBV7-7 to TRBJ2-5; D ambiguous. Looked up from germline, CDR1 is SSHAT and CDR2 is FNYEAQ (reference sequence). The CDR3 spans 13 residues. This CDR3 reads CASSLGLKETQYF. The CDR3 coding sequence is TGTGCTAGCAGCTTGGGATTAAAAGAGACCCAGTACTTC. Together with reference TRBV7-7 and TRBJ2-5, the CDR3 gives the full variable domain: GAGVSQSPRYKVTKRGQDVTLRCDPISSHATLYWYQQALGQGPEFLTYFNYEAQPDKSGLPSDRFSAERPEGSISTLTIQRTEQRDSAMYRCASSLGLKETQYFGPGTRLLVL.

The genes are TRBV20-1 and TRBJ1-6, with D perhaps TRBD1 (6 bases). Germline V gives CDR1 DFQATT, CDR2 SNEGSKA (reference sequence). The CDR3 runs to 13 residues. V was trimmed by 4 bases and J by 9 bases, leaving 13 bases between them. The CDR3 bases are TGCAGTGCTAACAGGGTACGAGGTTCACCCCTCCACTTT. It specifies CSANRVRGSPLHF.

Many counts were recorded for this clonotype. The chain employs TRBV7-2 and TRBJ1-2; TRBD1 matches at 7 bases. Germline values: CDR1 SGHTA, CDR2 FQGNSA. The CDR3 has 13 residues. V trimming: 1 base; J trimming: 4 bases; junction bases outside the gene matches: 0. For the CDR3, the DNA is TGTGCCAGCAGCTTAGGACAGGGCTATGGCTACACCTTC. Translating it yields CASSLGQGYGYTF.

The V gene is TRBV7-2, the J gene TRBJ2-5, with D possibly called TRBD1 or TRBD2 (6 bases each). The V end was cut by 5 bases, the J end by 1 base, with 14 bases between. The CDR3 length is 15 residues. Germline V lookup: CDR1 SGHTA, CDR2 FQGNSA. CDR3 nucleotides: TGTGCCAGCAGCCATCAACGGGGGCCCCAAGAGACCCAGTACTTC. Encoded protein: CASSHQRGPQETQYF.

This clonotype was detected only a few times. V is TRBV5-1 and J is TRBJ2-7, with 9 bases identical to TRBD2. CDR1 and CDR2 (germline): SGHRS, YFSETQ. V dropped 3 bases and J dropped 5; count of bases not matched to a gene: 6. This CDR3 is built from 14 residues. The CDR3 protein is CASSSPTSGDEQYF. CDR3 nucleotide sequence: TGCGCCAGCAGCTCCCCGACTAGCGGTGACGAGCAGTACTTC.

This clonotype was counted a few times. The chain employs TRBV20-1 and TRBJ1-1, with D possibly matching TRBD1 (5 bases). V shed 0 bases and J shed 4 bases, with 12 bases lying between them. The CDR3 is 14 residues long. CDR1 and CDR2 (germline): DFQATT, SNEGSKA (reference sequence). This CDR3 reads CSARDPQGATEAFF. CDR3 nucleotide sequence: TGCAGTGCTAGAGATCCGCAGGGTGCCACTGAAGCTTTCTTT.

This clonotype was counted only a few times. V is TRBV7-2 and J is TRBJ2-3; 7 bases are a match to TRBD2. In germline, CDR1 is SGHTA, CDR2 FQGNSA. Trimming at V came to 2 bases and at J to 1 base, leaving 18 bases not matched to a gene. The CDR3 totals 20 residues. CDR3 coding DNA: TGTGCCAGCAGCTTACGTTGGGCTAGCGGTTCAACGCCTCGCACAGATACGCAGTATTTT. Translation gives CASSLRWASGSTPRTDTQYF.

V and J are TRBV7-9 and TRBJ2-1; D not resolved. The CDR3 runs to 11 residues. The V gene's germline CDR1 is SEHNR and CDR2 FQNEAQ (reference sequence). The V end lost 3 bases, the J end lost 9 bases, and 6 bases lay between the germline ends. CDR3 residues: CASSFRGEQFF. The DNA of the CDR3 is TGTGCCAGCAGCTTTCGAGGTGAGCAGTTCTTC.

V usage is TRBV11-2 and J usage is TRBJ1-5, with unresolved D. The V gene's germline CDR1 is SGHAT and CDR2 FQNNGV. The CDR3 is 13 residues long. With 5 bases removed from V and 5 bases from J, the gap between germline ends came to 10 bases. The DNA for the CDR3 is TGTGCCAGCAGCCCCGGACTCGATCAGCCCCAGCATTTT. Translated, it gives CASSPGLDQPQHF.